These 5 T cell receptor beta chains came from one sample sequenced in a study of regulatory T cells in long-lasting Graves disease. For TCR beta, libraries came from iRepertoire HTBI primers and Arm-PCR of CDR3 regions. In TCRdb, the multiplex PCR reads were re-called with MiXCR into one record per CDR3 protein. The sample has 200,000 to 250,000 distinct CDR3 sequences; about a sixth are singletons. Stated time point: newly diagnosed GD, antithyroid drugs for less than 3 months. Researchers made the TCR library from RNA that was extracted from PBMCs. The starting material was peripheral blood mononuclear cells (PBMCs), obtained at new diagnosis, from a patient treated with antithyroid drugs. The receptor set was obtained from a female donor with Graves disease.

This clonotype was observed many times. This rearrangement joins TRBV7-9 to TRBJ1-2; 7 nucleotides align to TRBD1. The CDR3 has 13 amino acids. Germline CDR1 is SEHNR and CDR2 is FQNEAQ (reference sequence). With 7 bases clipped from V and 8 bases from J, the junction kept 10 bases outside the gene matches. The CDR3 loop is CASNPPDRAGYTF. The CDR3 nucleotides read TGTGCCAGCAACCCTCCCGACAGGGCCGGCTACACCTTC.

This chain links TRBV2 with TRBJ2-1, with TRBD2 matching 8 bases. The CDR3 is 15 residues long. The trim removed 6 bases at V and 9 bases at J, leaving 13 bases unmatched. In germline, CDR1 is SNHLY, CDR2 FYNNEI. The CDR3 loop reads CASSFSPAGEPEQFF. For the CDR3, the DNA is TGTGCCAGCAGCTTCTCTCCAGCGGGAGAACCTGAGCAGTTCTTC.

This clonotype was observed a few times. This likely reflects a read error, since a far larger clone is one base away. The CDR3 DNA is TGTGCCGGCAGTGACCGGGACAGTAGCACTGAAGCTTTCTTT. It translates to CAGSDRDSSTEAFF. The rearrangement links TRBV6-2 or TRBV6-3 to TRBJ1-1; TRBD1 matches 7 bases. This CDR3 is built from 14 residues. Germline CDR1 and CDR2: MNHEY and SVGEGT.

This clonotype was seen many times. V gene TRBV5-6 combines with J gene TRBJ2-1; D is unresolved. Germline V gene lookup returns CDR1 SGHDT and CDR2 YYEEEE. The CDR3 spans 12 residues. Trimming removed 3 bases from V and 7 bases from J, with 8 bases in between. CDR3: CASSSLGNEQFF. The CDR3 region has the DNA TGTGCCAGCAGCTCCCTGGGGAATGAGCAGTTCTTC.

The genes are TRBV4-1 and TRBJ2-7, with D possibly matching TRBD1 (6 bases). This CDR3 is built from 15 residues. The V gene lost 1 base and the J gene lost 3 bases, with 13 bases spanning the gap. Looked up from germline, CDR1 is MGHRA and CDR2 is YSYEKL. The CDR3 is CASSQAGTLNYEQYF. DNA for the CDR3: TGCGCCAGCAGCCAAGCCGGGACACTAAACTACGAGCAGTACTTC.